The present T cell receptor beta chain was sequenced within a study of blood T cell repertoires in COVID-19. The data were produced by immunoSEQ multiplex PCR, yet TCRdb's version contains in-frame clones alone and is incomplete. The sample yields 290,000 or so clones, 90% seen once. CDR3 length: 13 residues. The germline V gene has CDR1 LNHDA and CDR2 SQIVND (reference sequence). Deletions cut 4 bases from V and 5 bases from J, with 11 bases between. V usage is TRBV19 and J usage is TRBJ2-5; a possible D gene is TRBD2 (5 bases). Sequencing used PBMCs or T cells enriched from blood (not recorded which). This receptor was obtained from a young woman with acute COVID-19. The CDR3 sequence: CASSNTGMETQYF. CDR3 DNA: TGTGCCAGTAGTAATACGGGAATGGAGACCCAGTACTTC.